Sequencing of this T cell receptor (beta chain) was carried out in a study of blood T cell repertoires in COVID-19. The V end was cut by 0 bases, the J end by 0 bases, with 6 bases between. The CDR3 has 15 residues. CDR1 and CDR2 from the germline V gene are LGHDT and YNNKEL (reference sequence). The repertoire was sequenced with immunoSEQ multiplex PCR; TCRdb's copy has only in-frame clones and lacks some. The sample holds about 59,000 clones, around 70% seen once. This sequence was found in a woman in her fifties or sixties with active or convalescent COVID-19. The sample consisted of peripheral blood. The V gene is TRBV3-1 (or the pseudogene TRBV3-2), the J gene TRBJ1-3; the D is unclear. In DNA, the CDR3 is TGTGCCAGCAGCCAAGAGGGGAGCTCTGGAAACACCATATATTTT. This encodes CASSQEGSSGNTIYF.